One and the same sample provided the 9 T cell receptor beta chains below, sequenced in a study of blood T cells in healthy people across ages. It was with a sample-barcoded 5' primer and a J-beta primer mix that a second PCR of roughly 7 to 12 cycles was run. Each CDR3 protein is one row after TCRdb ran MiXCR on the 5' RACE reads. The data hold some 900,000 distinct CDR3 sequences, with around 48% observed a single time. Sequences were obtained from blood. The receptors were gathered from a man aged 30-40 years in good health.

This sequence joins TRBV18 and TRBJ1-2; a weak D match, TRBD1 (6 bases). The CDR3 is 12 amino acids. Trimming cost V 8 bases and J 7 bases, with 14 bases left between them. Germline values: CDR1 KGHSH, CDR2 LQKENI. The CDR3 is CASGGLASGYTF. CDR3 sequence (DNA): TGTGCCAGCGGGGGGCTGGCGAGTGGCTACACCTTC.

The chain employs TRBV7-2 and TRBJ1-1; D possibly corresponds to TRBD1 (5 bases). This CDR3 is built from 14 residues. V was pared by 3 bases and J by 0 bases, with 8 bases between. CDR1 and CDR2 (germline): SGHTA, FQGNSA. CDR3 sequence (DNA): TGTGCCAGCAGCTTTGGAGGGGTGAACACTGAAGCTTTCTTT. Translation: CASSFGGVNTEAFF.

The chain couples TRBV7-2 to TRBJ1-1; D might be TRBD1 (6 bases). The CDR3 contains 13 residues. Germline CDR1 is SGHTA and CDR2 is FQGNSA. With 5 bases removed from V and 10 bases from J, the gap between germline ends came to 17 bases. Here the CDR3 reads CASSVPGHYGAFF. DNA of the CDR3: TGTGCCAGCAGCGTGCCGGGACACTACGGAGCTTTCTTT.

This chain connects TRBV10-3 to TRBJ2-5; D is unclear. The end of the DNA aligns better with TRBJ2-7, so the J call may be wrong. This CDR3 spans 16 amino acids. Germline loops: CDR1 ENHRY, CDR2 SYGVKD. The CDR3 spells CAISESHGLPVPEQYF. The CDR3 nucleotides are TGTGCCATCAGTGAGTCCCATGGCCTTCCCGTACCCGAGCAGTACTTC.

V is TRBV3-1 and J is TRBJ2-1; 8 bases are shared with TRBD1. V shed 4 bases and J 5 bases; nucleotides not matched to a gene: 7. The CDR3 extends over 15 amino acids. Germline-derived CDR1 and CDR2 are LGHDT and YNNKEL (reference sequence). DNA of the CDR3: TGTGCCAGCAGCCCCTGGACAGGGAGGAACAATGAGCAGTTCTTC. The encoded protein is CASSPWTGRNNEQFF.

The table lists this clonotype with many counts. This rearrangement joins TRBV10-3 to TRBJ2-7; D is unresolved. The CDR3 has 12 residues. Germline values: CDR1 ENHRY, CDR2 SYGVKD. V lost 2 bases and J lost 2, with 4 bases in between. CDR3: CAISETTYEQYF. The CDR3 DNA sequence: TGTGCCATCAGTGAGACCACCTACGAGCAGTACTTC.

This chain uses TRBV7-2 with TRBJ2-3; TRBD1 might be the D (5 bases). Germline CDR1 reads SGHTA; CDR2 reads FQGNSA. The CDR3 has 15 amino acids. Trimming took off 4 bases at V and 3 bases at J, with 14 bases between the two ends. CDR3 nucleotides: TGTGCCAGCAGCTATTCGGCCAAGGGGACAGATACGCAGTATTTT. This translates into CASSYSAKGTDTQYF. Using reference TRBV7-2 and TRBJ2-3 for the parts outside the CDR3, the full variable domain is GAGVSQSPSNKVTEKGKDVELRCDPISGHTALYWYRQSLGQGLEFLIYFQGNSAPDKSGLPSDRFSAERTGGSVSTLTIQRTQQEDSAVYLCASSYSAKGTDTQYFGPGTRLTVL.

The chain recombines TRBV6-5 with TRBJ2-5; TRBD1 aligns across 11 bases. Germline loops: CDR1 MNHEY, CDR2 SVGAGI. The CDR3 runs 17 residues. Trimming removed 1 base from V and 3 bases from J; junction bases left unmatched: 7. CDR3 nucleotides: TGTGCCAGCAGTTACTTAGGGACAGGGGGTGAGAAAGAGACCCAGTACTTC. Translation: CASSYLGTGGEKETQYF.

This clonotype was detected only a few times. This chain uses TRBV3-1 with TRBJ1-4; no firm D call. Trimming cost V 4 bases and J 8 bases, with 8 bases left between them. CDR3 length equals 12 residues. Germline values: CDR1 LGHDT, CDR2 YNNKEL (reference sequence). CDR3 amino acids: CASSPDREKLFF. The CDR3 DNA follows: TGTGCCAGCAGCCCTGACCGGGAAAAACTGTTTTTT.